The 7 T cell receptor beta chains in this list originate from one sample, sequenced in a study of blood T cell repertoires in COVID-19. Libraries were prepared by immunoSEQ multiplex PCR; TCRdb keeps only in-frame clonotypes and omits some of them. The data contain just over 300,000 clones, roughly 90% of them singletons. The sequenced material came from PBMCs or T cells enriched from blood (not recorded which). Source of these receptors: a woman between 40 and 55 years old who had recovered from COVID-19.

J is TRBJ2-5 and V is TRBV13; TRBD2 matches 12 bases. Germline V gene lookup returns CDR1 PRHDT and CDR2 FYEKMQ (reference sequence). V lost 5 bases to trimming and J lost 4 bases; unmatched junction nucleotides: 11. This CDR3 is 17 amino acids long. The CDR3 bases are TGTGCCAGCAGCCCGAGTCGGGGACTAGCGGGCCGAGAGACCCAGTACTTC. It translates to CASSPSRGLAGRETQYF.

This clone was seen more than once but under ten times. The chain has TRBV7-9 and TRBJ1-6; a possible D gene is TRBD1 (5 bases). V shed 2 bases and J shed 7 bases, with 9 bases lying between them. Germline lookup yields CDR1 SEHNR and CDR2 FQNEAQ (reference sequence). This CDR3 has 14 amino acids. In DNA, the CDR3 is TGTGCCAGCAGCTTAATTCAGGGAAATTCACCCCTCCACTTT. It is translated as CASSLIQGNSPLHF.

V usage is TRBV24-1 and J usage is TRBJ2-1, with 11 bases lining up with TRBD1. This CDR3 is 17 amino acids long. The J segment lost 6 bases and the V segment lost 1 base, leaving 7 bases of the junction unmatched. CDR1 is KGHDR, CDR2 SFDVKD, per germline. This chain's CDR3 is CATSDLGGQGARNEQFF. The CDR3 DNA is TGTGCCACCAGTGATTTAGGCGGACAGGGGGCGCGCAATGAGCAGTTCTTC.

This clone was seen a handful of times. The V call is TRBV9, the J call TRBJ1-2; possible D gene TRBD1, 6 bases. CDR3 length equals 13 residues. Germline CDR1 is SGDLS and CDR2 is YYNGEE. V lost 4 bases and J lost 6, with 13 bases in between. CDR3 residues: CASSPGDINGYTF. In DNA, the CDR3 is TGTGCCAGCAGCCCCGGGGACATCAATGGCTACACCTTC.

The chain carries TRBV15 and TRBJ2-1; 7 bases align to TRBD2. Unmatched junction bases numbered 7, after V lost 0 bases and J lost 8 bases. Per the germline V gene, CDR1 is LNHNV and CDR2 is YYDKDF (reference sequence). The CDR3 is 15 residues long. The CDR3 is CATSREQAGVDEQFF. The CDR3 DNA reads TGTGCCACCAGCAGAGAGCAGGCGGGAGTGGATGAGCAGTTCTTC.

The chain joins TRBV11-2 to TRBJ1-1; 9 nucleotides line up with TRBD1. J lost 5 bases, V lost 4 bases, and 8 bases had no gene match. Germline CDR1 SGHAT, CDR2 FQNNGV. The CDR3 sequence is 15 residues long. The CDR3 sequence: CASSSTGGGVTEAFF. In DNA, the CDR3 is TGTGCCAGCAGCTCTACAGGGGGCGGTGTTACTGAAGCTTTCTTT.

The gene calls are TRBV6-5 and TRBJ1-2; possible D gene TRBD1, 5 bases. The CDR3 consists of 14 residues. V was trimmed by 5 bases and J by 5 bases, leaving 15 bases between them. CDR1 is MNHEY and CDR2 is SVGAGI in the germline V gene. This CDR3 reads CASSTREGLYGYTF. Written as DNA, the CDR3 is TGTGCCAGCAGTACCAGGGAAGGGTTATATGGCTACACCTTC.